Following are 27 T cell receptor beta chains from one sample sequenced in a study of blood T cell repertoires in COVID-19. The assay was immunoSEQ multiplex PCR, and TCRdb's table has in-frame clones only and misses some. The table lists 95,000 to 150,000 clones, more than 80% of them singletons. The sequenced sample was peripheral blood. These receptor sequences come from a man in his forties or fifties with acute or convalescent COVID-19.

The V call is TRBV4-3, the J call TRBJ1-5; D gene unclear. Germline V CDR1 and CDR2: LGHNA, YSLEER. V lost 3 bases, J lost 7 bases, and 13 bases lay in between. This CDR3 is built from 14 residues. The CDR3 spells CASSQNYGAQPQHF. The DNA for the CDR3 is TGCGCCAGCAGCCAGAACTACGGCGCCCAGCCCCAGCATTTT.

This chain connects TRBV9 to TRBJ2-3, with TRBD2 matching over 13 bases. The CDR3 runs to 16 residues. The germline CDR1 and CDR2 sequences are SGDLS and YYNGEE. J lost 5 bases, V lost 3 bases, and 6 bases had no gene match. DNA of the CDR3: TGTGCCAGCAGCGGTGGGACTAGCGGGATTGGAGATACGCAGTATTTT. This translates into CASSGGTSGIGDTQYF.

The gene calls are TRBV4-3 and TRBJ2-3, with 7 positions matching TRBD2. In germline, CDR1 is LGHNA, CDR2 YSLEER. J gave up 5 bases and V 1 base, and 6 bases lay outside the gene matches. The CDR3 runs to 15 residues. The CDR3 DNA sequence: TGCGCCAGCAGCCAAGCGTCAGGGAGGGGAGATACGCAGTATTTT. This encodes CASSQASGRGDTQYF.

V is TRBV4-1 and J is TRBJ1-5, with D maybe TRBD1 (5 bases). The CDR3 sequence is 18 residues long. V lost 1 base and J 1 base, leaving 17 bases between the germline ends. CDR1 and CDR2 (germline): MGHRA, YSYEKL. This chain's CDR3 is CASSQVDMGFRSNQPQHF. In DNA form, the CDR3 reads TGCGCCAGCAGCCAAGTGGACATGGGATTTCGAAGCAATCAGCCCCAGCATTTT.

The count of this clone is one. This rearrangement joins TRBV19 to TRBJ1-6; 10 bases are shared with TRBD1. This CDR3 has 15 amino acids. Germline-derived CDR1 and CDR2 are LNHDA and SQIVND (reference sequence). The ends lost 6 bases at V and 9 bases at J; junction bases unmatched: 8. CDR3 nucleotide sequence: TGTGCCAGTAGGGGGACAGGGGTCGGGAGTTCACCCCTCCACTTT. It is translated as CASRGTGVGSSPLHF.

The CDR3 coding sequence is TGTGCCAGCAGCCGGACAGGGGGCGAAGCTTTCTTT. Amino acid sequence: CASSRTGGEAFF. The genes are TRBV11-3 and TRBJ1-1; 11 bases are shared with TRBD1. Unmatched junction bases numbered 1, after V lost 5 bases and J lost 8 bases. Looked up from germline, CDR1 is SGHNT and CDR2 is YENEEA. This CDR3 contains 12 residues.

The table lists this clone with a count of one. The chain carries TRBV4-3 and TRBJ1-2; 7 nucleotides line up with TRBD1. The V gene's germline CDR1 is LGHNA and CDR2 YSLEER. This CDR3 is 16 amino acids long. V shed 0 bases and J 4 bases; nucleotides not matched to a gene: 8. In DNA form, the CDR3 reads TGCGCCAGCAGCCAAGATCCAACAGGGGTCACCTATGGCTACACCTTC. The encoded protein is CASSQDPTGVTYGYTF.

The chain carries TRBV29-1 and TRBJ2-2, with D perhaps TRBD2 (5 bases). The CDR3 covers 11 residues. V was clipped by 6 bases and J by 7 bases, with 9 bases between them. Germline V gene lookup returns CDR1 SQVTM and CDR2 ANQGSEA. The CDR3: CSVRAGGELFF. As DNA, the CDR3 is TGCAGCGTGAGGGCGGGCGGGGAGCTGTTTTTT.

This chain joins TRBV19 and TRBJ1-4, with a weak D call TRBD1 (5 bases). Germline V gene data show CDR1 as LNHDA and CDR2 as SQIVND (reference sequence). V lost 5 bases to trimming and J lost 2 bases, with 12 bases between them. This CDR3 is 15 amino acids long. In DNA form, the CDR3 reads TGTGCCAGTAGTTTGGGAGGGGTCACTAATGAAAAACTGTTTTTT. Translating it yields CASSLGGVTNEKLFF. The whole variable domain, remainder taken from reference TRBV19 and TRBJ1-4, is DGGITQSPKYLFRKEGQNVTLSCEQNLNHDAMYWYRQDPGQGLRLIYYSQIVNDFQKGDIAEGYSVSREKKESFPLTVTSAQKNPTAFYLCASSLGGVTNEKLFFGSGTQLSVL.

The J gene is TRBJ1-3, the V gene TRBV12-5; no reliable D call. CDR3 size: 15 residues. Germline lookup yields CDR1 LGHNT and CDR2 FRNRAP. With 5 bases removed from V and 0 bases from J, the gap between germline ends came to 11 bases. As DNA, the CDR3 is TGTGCTAGTGGTCCTAACTTACTCTCTGGAAACACCATATATTTT. It codes for CASGPNLLSGNTIYF.

The rearrangement links TRBV18 to TRBJ1-1; D perhaps matches TRBD1 (5 bases). V lost 3 bases and J 4 bases, leaving 21 bases between the germline ends. The CDR3 has 17 residues. Germline V CDR1 and CDR2: KGHSH, LQKENI. DNA for the CDR3: TGTGCCAGCTCACCGGCAGGGAGTCGGGGGTATGTCACTGAAGCTTTCTTT. The encoded protein is CASSPAGSRGYVTEAFF.

The gene calls are TRBV19 and TRBJ1-3; D perhaps matches TRBD1 (6 bases). From germline, CDR1 is LNHDA and CDR2 SQIVND (reference sequence). V was cut by 11 bases and J by 2 bases, with 16 bases left in between. This CDR3 contains 14 residues. CDR3 residues: CASDTGTPGNTIYF. CDR3 bases: TGTGCCTCCGACACAGGGACCCCTGGAAACACCATATATTTT.

V gene TRBV19 combines with J gene TRBJ1-2; D not certain. This CDR3 comprises 15 residues. Germline CDR1 is LNHDA and CDR2 is SQIVND (reference sequence). Trimming pared 1 base from V and 4 bases from J, leaving 13 bases between. CDR3 nucleotides: TGTGCCAGTAGTATAGGGGCCGGACTTGGCTATGGCTACACCTTC. Its protein product is CASSIGAGLGYGYTF.

CDR3 coding DNA: TGTGCCACCTATAGCGAACCGAACACCGGGGAGCTGTTTTTT. This encodes CATYSEPNTGELFF. The rearrangement links TRBV19 to TRBJ2-2; possibly TRBD2 for D (5 bases). CDR1 LNHDA and CDR2 SQIVND come from the germline V gene (reference sequence). This CDR3 region has 14 residues. V lost 10 bases to trimming and J lost 0 bases, with 12 bases between them.

V usage is TRBV6-1 and J usage is TRBJ1-1, with D perhaps TRBD1 (5 bases). Germline assignment: CDR1 MNHNS and CDR2 SASEGT. This CDR3 contains 16 residues. Between the trimmed V and J ends, which lost 4 bases and 5 bases, there was a span of 20 bases. DNA for the CDR3: TGTGCCAGCAGTGCCCCCTTTGGGGACCGGGAGACTGAAGCTTTCTTT. Translation: CASSAPFGDRETEAFF.

V and J are TRBV6-1 and TRBJ1-4, with 7 bases identical to TRBD1. Germline assignment: CDR1 MNHNS and CDR2 SASEGT. CDR3 length: 14 amino acids. V dropped 3 bases and J dropped 5; count of bases not matched to a gene: 3. The CDR3 reads CASSETGSNEKLFF. The CDR3 coding sequence is TGTGCCAGCAGTGAGACAGGGTCAAATGAAAAACTGTTTTTT.

The chain combines TRBV5-1 with TRBJ1-4; D gene ambiguous. Trimming removed 1 base from V and 0 bases from J, with 10 bases in between. Germline V lookup: CDR1 SGHRS, CDR2 YFSETQ. This CDR3 has 16 residues. Written as DNA, the CDR3 is TGCGCCAGCAGCTTGCATCCTAATTCAACTAATGAAAAACTGTTTTTT. Protein product: CASSLHPNSTNEKLFF.

The chain combines TRBV25-1 with TRBJ1-1; D unclear. Germline loops: CDR1 MGHDK, CDR2 SYGVNS. The CDR3 contains 15 residues. The V end lost 6 bases, the J end lost 3 bases, and 17 bases lay between the germline ends. The CDR3 DNA reads as TGTGCCAGCAGGACCGGACTGATAGATTACACTGAAGCTTTCTTT. Translated: CASRTGLIDYTEAFF.

The rearrangement joins TRBV9 to TRBJ2-3, with 13 positions matching TRBD2. The germline CDR1 and CDR2 sequences are SGDLS and YYNGEE. CDR3 size: 16 residues. V was pared by 3 bases and J by 5 bases, with 6 bases of the junction left unmatched. The CDR3 here is CASSGTSGSGGDTQYF. The DNA for the CDR3 is TGTGCCAGCAGCGGGACTAGCGGGAGCGGGGGAGATACGCAGTATTTT.

The chain joins TRBV15 to TRBJ1-3; D remains unclear. Trimming took off 1 base at V and 2 bases at J, with 9 bases between the two ends. The CDR3 is made up of 15 amino acids. CDR1 and CDR2 from the germline V gene are LNHNV and YYDKDF (reference sequence). CDR3 region: CATSRAGVPGNTIYF. The CDR3 DNA is TGTGCCACCAGCAGAGCCGGGGTCCCTGGAAACACCATATATTTT. Drawing the rest from reference TRBV15 and TRBJ1-3, the complete variable domain is DAMVIQNPRYQVTQFGKPVTLSCSQTLNHNVMYWYQQKSSQAPKLLFHYYDKDFNNEADTPDNFQSRRPNTSFCFLDIRSPGLGDTAMYLCATSRAGVPGNTIYFGEGSWLTVV.

This clone has only a few counts. V and J are TRBV10-3 and TRBJ1-1, with D perhaps TRBD1 (6 bases). Germline V CDR1 and CDR2: ENHRY, SYGVKD. This CDR3 is 13 amino acids long. The V and J ends lost 6 bases and 1 base respectively, with 9 bases between them. CDR3 sequence reads: CAISLQGNTEAFF. The DNA for the CDR3 is TGTGCCATCAGCCTACAGGGGAACACTGAAGCTTTCTTT.

The chain is built from TRBV19 and TRBJ1-2; 10 bases are shared with TRBD1. Germline values: CDR1 LNHDA, CDR2 SQIVND (reference sequence). Unmatched junction bases numbered 5, after V lost 3 bases and J lost 4 bases. The CDR3 extends over 15 amino acids. The CDR3 here is CASSMTGGGSYGYTF. Written as DNA, the CDR3 is TGTGCCAGTAGTATGACAGGGGGCGGAAGCTATGGCTACACCTTC.

The count of this clone is one. The chain uses TRBV19 and TRBJ1-1; D remains unclear. Germline V gene data show CDR1 as LNHDA and CDR2 as SQIVND (reference sequence). The CDR3 length is 14 residues. V lost 10 bases to trimming and J lost 0 bases, with 15 bases between them. DNA for the CDR3: TGTGCCACCCTGAGAGGCTTTATGAACACTGAAGCTTTCTTT. Translation: CATLRGFMNTEAFF.

This clone was observed a single time. The chain recombines TRBV27 with TRBJ1-4; possibly TRBD1 for D (5 bases). V shed 5 bases and J shed 8 bases, with 18 bases lying between them. There are 15 residues in the CDR3. CDR1 and CDR2 from the germline V gene are MNHEY and SMNVEV (reference sequence). The DNA of the CDR3 is TGTGCCAGCAGTGACGGAGGGACCCGGTGGGAAAAACTGTTTTTT. Its protein is CASSDGGTRWEKLFF.

This rearrangement joins TRBV7-2 to TRBJ1-2; 9 nucleotides agree with TRBD1. The CDR3 contains 15 residues. Losses at the gene ends were 5 bases for V and 7 bases for J; bases not matched to a gene: 11. Germline CDR1 reads SGHTA; CDR2 reads FQGNSA. The CDR3 bases are TGTGCCAGCAGCCCGGGGACAGGGCAGGGGAGTGGCTACACCTTC. Translating it yields CASSPGTGQGSGYTF.

This chain joins TRBV11-1 and TRBJ1-1, with 9 bases aligning to TRBD1. V dropped 5 bases and J dropped 3; count of bases not matched to a gene: 7. Germline V gene sequence: CDR1 SGHAT, CDR2 FQDESV (reference sequence). The CDR3 contains 15 residues. CDR3 protein: CASSPTGGAYTEAFF. The CDR3 region has the DNA TGTGCCAGCAGCCCCACAGGGGGCGCGTACACTGAAGCTTTCTTT. Together with reference TRBV11-1 and TRBJ1-1, the CDR3 gives the full variable domain: EAEVAQSPRYKITEKSQAVAFWCDPISGHATLYWYRQILGQGPELLVQFQDESVVDDSQLPKDRFSAERLKGVDSTLKIQPAELGDSAMYLCASSPTGGAYTEAFFGQGTRLTVV.

This clone was observed once. The chain is built from TRBV2 and TRBJ1-2; D may be TRBD1 (6 bases). Germline CDR1 reads SNHLY; CDR2 reads FYNNEI. Trimming removed 8 bases from V and 5 bases from J, with 18 bases in between. The CDR3 is 14 amino acids. CDR3: CASLLEGGHYGYTF. CDR3 bases: TGTGCCAGCCTACTTGAAGGGGGACATTATGGCTACACCTTC.